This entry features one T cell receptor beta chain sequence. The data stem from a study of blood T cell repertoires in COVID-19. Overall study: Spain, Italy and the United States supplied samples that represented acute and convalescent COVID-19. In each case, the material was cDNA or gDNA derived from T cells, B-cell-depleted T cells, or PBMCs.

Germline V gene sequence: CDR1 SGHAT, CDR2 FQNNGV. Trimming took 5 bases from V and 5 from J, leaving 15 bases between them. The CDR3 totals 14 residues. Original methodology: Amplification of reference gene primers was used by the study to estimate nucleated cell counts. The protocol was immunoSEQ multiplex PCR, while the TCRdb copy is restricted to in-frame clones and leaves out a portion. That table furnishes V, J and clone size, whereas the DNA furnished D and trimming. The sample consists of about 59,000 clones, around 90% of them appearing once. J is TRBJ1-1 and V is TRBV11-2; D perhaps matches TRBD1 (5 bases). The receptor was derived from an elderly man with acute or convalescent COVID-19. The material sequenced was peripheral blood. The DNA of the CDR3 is TGTGCCAGCAGCACTTCATCAGGGTTAACTGAAGCTTTCTTT. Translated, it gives CASSTSSGLTEAFF.